The rows below give T cell receptor beta chains drawn from one sample of a study of OX40 agonist ivuxolimab in advanced cancers. Clones were read by immunoSEQ multiplex PCR, and TCRdb kept only the in-frame ones, dropping some. In the table there are 51,000 or so clones, 79% of which are singletons. The input for sequencing was CD4+ or CD8+ T cells sorted from blood, taken in a trial of the OX40 agonist ivuxolimab. The receptors come from an adult with an advanced solid tumor such as melanoma, head and neck, liver or kidney cancer. Both conserved end residues are part of each CDR3. A D gene is named only where the DNA matches it firmly. Rows give clone size only sometimes, using once, few, many, or a class for an expanded clone.

V gene: TRBV7-2
clone size: .
D gene: .
J gene: TRBJ1-6
CDR3 DNA: TGTGCCAGCAGTTCCATACAGGGACCTAATTCACCCCTCCACTTT
CDR3 protein: CASSSIQGPNSPLHF

V gene: TRBV7-2
clone size: .
D gene: .
J gene: TRBJ2-7
CDR3 DNA: TGTGCCAGCAGCTTAGCAGGGGCCCCGGCCTACGAGCAGTACTTC
CDR3 protein: CASSLAGAPAYEQYF

V gene: TRBV15
clone size: .
D gene: .
J gene: TRBJ1-3
CDR3 DNA: TGTGCCACCAGCAGATCCTCAGGGAACTCTGGAAACACCATATATTTT
CDR3 protein: CATSRSSGNSGNTIYF

V gene: TRBV7-2
clone size: .
D gene: TRBD1
J gene: TRBJ2-2
CDR3 DNA: TGTGCCAGCAGCTTAGTCGTAGGACAGGGTTTGACCGGGGAGCTGTTTTTT
CDR3 protein: CASSLVVGQGLTGELFF

V gene: TRBV2
clone size: .
D gene: TRBD2
J gene: TRBJ2-1
CDR3 DNA: TGTGCCAGCAGTGGGCTAGCGGGAGGTAGAAATGAGCAGTTCTTC
CDR3 protein: CASSGLAGGRNEQFF

V gene: TRBV5-1
clone size: .
D gene: TRBD2
J gene: TRBJ2-1
CDR3 DNA: TGCGCCAGCAGCTTGGAGGGACTAGAGCGCAATGAGCAGTTCTTC
CDR3 protein: CASSLEGLERNEQFF

V gene: TRBV4-1
clone size: .
D gene: TRBD1
J gene: TRBJ1-4
CDR3 DNA: TGCGCCAGCAGCCAAGGACAGGGAGGTGGGACTAATGAAAAACTGTTTTTT
CDR3 protein: CASSQGQGGGTNEKLFF

V gene: TRBV5-8
clone size: .
D gene: .
J gene: TRBJ2-3
CDR3 DNA: TGTGCCAGCAGCTTGAAGGGGACCCTTTGGACAGATACGCAGTATTTT
CDR3 protein: CASSLKGTLWTDTQYF

V gene: TRBV30
clone size: .
D gene: TRBD2
J gene: TRBJ2-1
CDR3 DNA: TGTGCCTGGAGCCCGGGACTAGCTAGGGGTGAGCAGTTCTTC
CDR3 protein: CAWSPGLARGEQFF

V gene: TRBV7-9
clone size: .
D gene: .
J gene: TRBJ2-7
CDR3 DNA: TGTGCCAGCAGCTTGAGCGGCTACGAGCAGTACTTC
CDR3 protein: CASSLSGYEQYF

V gene: TRBV5-1
clone size: .
D gene: TRBD1
J gene: TRBJ1-1
CDR3 DNA: TGCGCCAGCAGCTTTGAACAGGGGTCAACGACGACGACTTTCTTT
CDR3 protein: CASSFEQGSTTTTFF

V gene: TRBV5-1
clone size: few
D gene: .
J gene: TRBJ2-7
CDR3 DNA: TGCGCCAGCAGCTTGGGCCAGAGCTACGAGCAGTACTTC
CDR3 protein: CASSLGQSYEQYF

V gene: TRBV10-1
clone size: once
D gene: .
J gene: TRBJ2-2
CDR3 DNA: TGCGCCAGCAGTACTCAAACGGGGAACACCGGGGAGCTGTTTTTT
CDR3 protein: CASSTQTGNTGELFF

V gene: TRBV6-5
clone size: .
D gene: .
J gene: TRBJ1-5
CDR3 DNA: TGTGCCAGCAGTTCGGCGAATCAGCCCCAGCATTTT
CDR3 protein: CASSSANQPQHF

V gene: TRBV20-1
clone size: .
D gene: TRBD1
J gene: TRBJ2-5
CDR3 DNA: TGCAGTGCTACGACAGGGGAGACCCAGTACTTC
CDR3 protein: CSATTGETQYF